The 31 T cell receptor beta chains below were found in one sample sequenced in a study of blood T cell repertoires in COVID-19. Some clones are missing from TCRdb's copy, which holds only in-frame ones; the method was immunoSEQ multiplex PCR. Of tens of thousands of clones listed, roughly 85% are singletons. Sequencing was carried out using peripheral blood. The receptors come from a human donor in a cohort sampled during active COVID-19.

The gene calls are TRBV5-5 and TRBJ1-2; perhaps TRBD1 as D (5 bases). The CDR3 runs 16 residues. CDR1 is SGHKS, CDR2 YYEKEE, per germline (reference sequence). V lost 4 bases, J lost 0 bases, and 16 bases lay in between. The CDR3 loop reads CASSVAAGRANYGYTF. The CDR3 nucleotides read TGTGCCAGCAGCGTAGCCGCGGGACGAGCTAACTATGGCTACACCTTC. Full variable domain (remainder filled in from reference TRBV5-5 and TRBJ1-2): DAGVTQSPTHLIKTRGQQVTLRCSPISGHKSVSWYQQVLGQGPQFIFQYYEKEERGRGNFPDRFSARQFPNYSSELNVNALLLGDSALYLCASSVAAGRANYGYTFGSGTRLTVV.

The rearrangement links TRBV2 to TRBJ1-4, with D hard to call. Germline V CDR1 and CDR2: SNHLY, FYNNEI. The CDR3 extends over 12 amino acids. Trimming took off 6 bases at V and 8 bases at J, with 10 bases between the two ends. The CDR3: CASRRGNEKLFF. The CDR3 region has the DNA TGTGCCAGCAGGAGAGGAAACGAAAAACTGTTTTTT. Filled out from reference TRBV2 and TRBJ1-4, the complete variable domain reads EPEVTQTPSHQVTQMGQEVILRCVPISNHLYFYWYRQILGQKVEFLVSFYNNEISEKSEIFDDQFSVERPDGSNFTLKIRSTKLEDSAMYFCASRRGNEKLFFGSGTQLSVL.

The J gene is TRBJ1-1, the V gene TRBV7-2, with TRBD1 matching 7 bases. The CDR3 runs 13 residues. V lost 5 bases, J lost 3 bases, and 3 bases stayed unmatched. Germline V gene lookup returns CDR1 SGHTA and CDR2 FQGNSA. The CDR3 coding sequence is TGTGCCAGCAGCACGGACAGGTACACTGAAGCTTTCTTT. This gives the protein CASSTDRYTEAFF.

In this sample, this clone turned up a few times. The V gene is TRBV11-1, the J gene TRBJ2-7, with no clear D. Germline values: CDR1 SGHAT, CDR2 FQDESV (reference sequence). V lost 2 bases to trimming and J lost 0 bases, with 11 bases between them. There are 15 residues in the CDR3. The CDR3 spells CASSLFGGSSYEQYF. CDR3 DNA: TGTGCCAGCAGCTTATTCGGCGGCAGCTCCTACGAGCAGTACTTC.

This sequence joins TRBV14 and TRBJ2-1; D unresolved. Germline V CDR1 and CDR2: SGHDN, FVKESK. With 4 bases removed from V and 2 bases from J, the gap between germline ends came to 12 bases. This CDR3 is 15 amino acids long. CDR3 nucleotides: TGTGCCAGCAGCCCGATGAGCTCCACCTACAATGAGCAGTTCTTC. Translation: CASSPMSSTYNEQFF.

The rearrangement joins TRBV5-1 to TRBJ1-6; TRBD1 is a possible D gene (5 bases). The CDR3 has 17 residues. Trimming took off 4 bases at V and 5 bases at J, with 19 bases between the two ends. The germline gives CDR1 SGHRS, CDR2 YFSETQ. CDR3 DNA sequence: TGCGCCAGCAGCCGTCAGGGTCCCGTCGCGAATAATTCACCCCTCCACTTT. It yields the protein CASSRQGPVANNSPLHF.

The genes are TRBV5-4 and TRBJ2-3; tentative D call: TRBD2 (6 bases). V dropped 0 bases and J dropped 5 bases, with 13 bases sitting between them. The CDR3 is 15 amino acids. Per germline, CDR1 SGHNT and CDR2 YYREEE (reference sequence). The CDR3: CASSLDGGGIDTQYF. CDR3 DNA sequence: TGTGCCAGCAGCTTGGATGGGGGAGGAATAGATACGCAGTATTTT.

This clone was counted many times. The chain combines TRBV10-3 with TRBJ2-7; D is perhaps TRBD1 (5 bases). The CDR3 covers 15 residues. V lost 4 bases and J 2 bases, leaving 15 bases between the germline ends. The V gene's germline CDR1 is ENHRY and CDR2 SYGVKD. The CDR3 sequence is CAISAQGAPTYEQYF. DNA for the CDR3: TGTGCCATCAGTGCTCAGGGCGCTCCGACCTACGAGCAGTACTTC.

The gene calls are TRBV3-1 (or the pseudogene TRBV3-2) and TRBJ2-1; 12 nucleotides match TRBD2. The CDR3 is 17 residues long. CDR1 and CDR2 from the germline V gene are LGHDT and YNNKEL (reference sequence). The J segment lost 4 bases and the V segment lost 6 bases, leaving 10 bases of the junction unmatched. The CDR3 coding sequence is TGTGCCAGCAGTCCACCCCTCCTAGCGGGAGGGTACAATGAGCAGTTCTTC. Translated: CASSPPLLAGGYNEQFF.

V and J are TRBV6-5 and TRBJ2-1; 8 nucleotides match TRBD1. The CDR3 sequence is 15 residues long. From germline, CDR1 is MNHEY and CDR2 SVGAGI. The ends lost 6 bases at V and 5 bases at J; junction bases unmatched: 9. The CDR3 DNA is TGTGCCAGCAGGGATAGGACAGGGCGTAACAATGAGCAGTTCTTC. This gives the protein CASRDRTGRNNEQFF.

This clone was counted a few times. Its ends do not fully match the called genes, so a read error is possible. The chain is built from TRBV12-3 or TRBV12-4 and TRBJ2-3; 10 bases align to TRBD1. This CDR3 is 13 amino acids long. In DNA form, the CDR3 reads TGTGCCGGCAGGGGACAGGGGTCGGATACGCAGTATTTT. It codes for CAGRGQGSDTQYF.

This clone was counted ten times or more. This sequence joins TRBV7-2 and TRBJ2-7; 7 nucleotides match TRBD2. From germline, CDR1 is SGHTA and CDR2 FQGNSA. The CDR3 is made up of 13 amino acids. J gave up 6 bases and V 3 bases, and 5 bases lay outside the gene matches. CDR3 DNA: TGTGCCAGCAGCTTCGGCGGGAGTGGCGAGCAGTACTTC. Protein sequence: CASSFGGSGEQYF.

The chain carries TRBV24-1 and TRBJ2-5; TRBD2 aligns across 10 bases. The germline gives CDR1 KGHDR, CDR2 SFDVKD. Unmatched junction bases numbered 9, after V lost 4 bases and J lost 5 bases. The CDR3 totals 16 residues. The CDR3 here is CATSDPTSGAGETQYF. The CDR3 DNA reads TGTGCCACCAGTGACCCTACTAGCGGGGCGGGGGAGACCCAGTACTTC.

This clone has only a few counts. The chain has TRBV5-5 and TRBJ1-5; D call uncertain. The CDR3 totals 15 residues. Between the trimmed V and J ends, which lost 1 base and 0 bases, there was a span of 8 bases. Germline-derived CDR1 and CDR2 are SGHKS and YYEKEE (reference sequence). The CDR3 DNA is TGTGCCAGCAGCTTGTTCATACATAGCAATCAGCCCCAGCATTTT. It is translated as CASSLFIHSNQPQHF. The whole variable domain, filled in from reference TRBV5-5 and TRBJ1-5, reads DAGVTQSPTHLIKTRGQQVTLRCSPISGHKSVSWYQQVLGQGPQFIFQYYEKEERGRGNFPDRFSARQFPNYSSELNVNALLLGDSALYLCASSLFIHSNQPQHFGDGTRLSIL.

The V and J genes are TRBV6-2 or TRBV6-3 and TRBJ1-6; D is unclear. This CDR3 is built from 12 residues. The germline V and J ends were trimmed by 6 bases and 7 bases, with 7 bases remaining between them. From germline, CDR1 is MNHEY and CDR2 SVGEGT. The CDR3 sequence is CASSSVNSPLHF. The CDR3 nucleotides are TGTGCCAGCAGCTCAGTGAATTCACCCCTCCACTTT.

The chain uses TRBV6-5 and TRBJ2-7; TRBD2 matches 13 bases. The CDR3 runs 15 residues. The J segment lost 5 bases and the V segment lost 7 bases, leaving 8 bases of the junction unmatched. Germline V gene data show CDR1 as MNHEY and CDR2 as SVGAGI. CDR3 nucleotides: TGTGCCAGCAACCTCGGGACTAGCGGGATCAACGAGCAGTACTTC. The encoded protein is CASNLGTSGINEQYF.

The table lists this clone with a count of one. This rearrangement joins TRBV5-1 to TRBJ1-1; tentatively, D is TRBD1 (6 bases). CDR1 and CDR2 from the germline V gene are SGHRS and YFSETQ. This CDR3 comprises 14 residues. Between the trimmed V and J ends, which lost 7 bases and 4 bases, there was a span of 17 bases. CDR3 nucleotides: TGCGCCAGCTCCCGGACAGTCTTAAGCACTGAAGCTTTCTTT. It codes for CASSRTVLSTEAFF.

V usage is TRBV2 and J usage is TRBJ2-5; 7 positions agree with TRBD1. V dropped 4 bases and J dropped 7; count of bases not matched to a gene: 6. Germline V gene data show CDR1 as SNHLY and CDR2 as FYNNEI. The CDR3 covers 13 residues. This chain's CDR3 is CASSADRVGTQYF. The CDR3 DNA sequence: TGTGCCAGCAGTGCCGACAGGGTGGGGACCCAGTACTTC.

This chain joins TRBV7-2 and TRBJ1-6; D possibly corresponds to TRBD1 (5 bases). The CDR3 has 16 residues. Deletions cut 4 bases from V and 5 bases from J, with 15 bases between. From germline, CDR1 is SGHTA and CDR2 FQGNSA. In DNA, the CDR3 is TGTGCCAGCAGCTCCCCGGCAGGGATCGATAATTCACCCCTCCACTTT. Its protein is CASSSPAGIDNSPLHF.

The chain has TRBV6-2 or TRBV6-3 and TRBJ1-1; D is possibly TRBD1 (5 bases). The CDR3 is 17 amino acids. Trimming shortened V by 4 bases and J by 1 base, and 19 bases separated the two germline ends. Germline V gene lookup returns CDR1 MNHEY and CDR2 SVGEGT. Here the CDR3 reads CASSSGHGARGNTEAFF. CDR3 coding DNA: TGTGCCAGCAGTTCCGGACATGGGGCTCGAGGGAACACTGAAGCTTTCTTT.

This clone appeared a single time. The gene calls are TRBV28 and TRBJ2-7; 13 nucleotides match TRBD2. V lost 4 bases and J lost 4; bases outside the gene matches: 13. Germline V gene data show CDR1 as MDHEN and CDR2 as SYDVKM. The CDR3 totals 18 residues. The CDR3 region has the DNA TGTGCCAGCAGTTGGGGGTGGGTACTAGCGGGAGGGAATTACGAGCAGTACTTC. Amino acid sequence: CASSWGWVLAGGNYEQYF.

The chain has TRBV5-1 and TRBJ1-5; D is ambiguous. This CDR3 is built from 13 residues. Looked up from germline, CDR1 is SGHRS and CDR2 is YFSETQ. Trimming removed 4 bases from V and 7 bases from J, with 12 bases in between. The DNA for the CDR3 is TGCGCCAGCAGCCCCGGCGGGGTACAGCCCCAGCATTTT. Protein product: CASSPGGVQPQHF.

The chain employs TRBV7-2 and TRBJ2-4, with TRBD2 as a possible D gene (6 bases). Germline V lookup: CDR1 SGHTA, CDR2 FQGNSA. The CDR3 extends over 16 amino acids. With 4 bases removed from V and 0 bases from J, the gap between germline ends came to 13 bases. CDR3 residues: CASSWRGGLAKNIQYF. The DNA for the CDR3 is TGTGCCAGCAGCTGGCGGGGCGGACTAGCCAAAAACATTCAGTACTTC.

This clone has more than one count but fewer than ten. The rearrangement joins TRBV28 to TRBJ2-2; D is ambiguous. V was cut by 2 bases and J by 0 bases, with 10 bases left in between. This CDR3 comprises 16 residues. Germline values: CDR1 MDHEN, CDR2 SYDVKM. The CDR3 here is CASSLLSTSNTGELFF. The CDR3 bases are TGTGCCAGCAGTTTACTGAGCACCTCGAACACCGGGGAGCTGTTTTTT.

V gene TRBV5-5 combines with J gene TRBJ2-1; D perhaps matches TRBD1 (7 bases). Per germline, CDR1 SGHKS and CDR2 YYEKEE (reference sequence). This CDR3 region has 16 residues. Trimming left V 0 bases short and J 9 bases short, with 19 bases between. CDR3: CASSLVAGGILSEQFF. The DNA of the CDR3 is TGTGCCAGCAGCTTGGTGGCAGGGGGGATCTTAAGTGAGCAGTTCTTC.

The CDR3 is CASSRGGIRVVYEQFF. CDR3 nucleotide sequence: TGTGCCAGCAGCCGTGGGGGGATACGCGTAGTTTACGAGCAGTTCTTC. This rearrangement joins TRBV5-5 to TRBJ2-1, with D tentatively TRBD2 (6 bases). V was cut by 4 bases and J by 10 bases, with 24 bases left in between. Germline V gene data show CDR1 as SGHKS and CDR2 as YYEKEE (reference sequence). The CDR3 length is 16 residues.

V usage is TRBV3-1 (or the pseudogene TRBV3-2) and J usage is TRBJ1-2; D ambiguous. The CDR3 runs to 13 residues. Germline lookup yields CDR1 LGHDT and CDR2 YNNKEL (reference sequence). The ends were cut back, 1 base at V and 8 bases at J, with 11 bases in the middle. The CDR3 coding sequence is TGTGCCAGCAGCCAAGGGAGTTTGAGGGGCTACACCTTC. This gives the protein CASSQGSLRGYTF.

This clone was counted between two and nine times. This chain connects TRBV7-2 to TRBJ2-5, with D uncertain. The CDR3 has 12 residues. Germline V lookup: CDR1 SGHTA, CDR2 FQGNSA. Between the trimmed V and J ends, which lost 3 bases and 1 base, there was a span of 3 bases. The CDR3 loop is CASSFSQETQYF. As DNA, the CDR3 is TGTGCCAGCAGCTTCTCCCAAGAGACCCAGTACTTC.

Here the CDR3 reads CASSPGTVTYEQYF. In DNA, the CDR3 is TGTGCCAGTAGTCCCGGGACAGTTACCTACGAGCAGTACTTC. This chain connects TRBV19 to TRBJ2-7; TRBD1 agrees at 7 bases. The V segment lost 5 bases and the J segment 2 bases; nucleotides outside the gene matches: 6. This CDR3 is built from 14 residues. CDR1 is LNHDA, CDR2 SQIVND, per germline (reference sequence).

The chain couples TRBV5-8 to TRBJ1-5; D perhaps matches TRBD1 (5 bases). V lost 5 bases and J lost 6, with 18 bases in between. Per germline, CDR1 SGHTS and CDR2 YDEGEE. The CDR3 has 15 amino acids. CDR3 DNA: TGTGCCAGCAGGTTGTATCGGGGGGACTTTCAGCCCCAGCATTTT. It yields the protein CASRLYRGDFQPQHF.

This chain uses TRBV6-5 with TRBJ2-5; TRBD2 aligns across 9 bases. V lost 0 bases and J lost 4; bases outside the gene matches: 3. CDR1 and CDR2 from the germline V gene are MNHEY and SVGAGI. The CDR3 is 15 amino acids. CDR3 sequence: CASSYSTTSGETQYF. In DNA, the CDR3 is TGTGCCAGCAGTTACTCGACGACTAGCGGAGAGACCCAGTACTTC.